This T cell receptor beta chain was identified in a study of T-cell reconstitution after alpha-beta-depleted transplantation in children. The TCRbeta library was prepared with unique molecular identifiers. A single record per CDR3 protein comes from TCRdb applying MiXCR to the PCR reads. This repertoire shows roughly 610,000 distinct CDR3 sequences, about 10% found once; its top ten account for roughly 4%. This clonotype was detected many times. The CDR3 is made up of 17 amino acids. J was trimmed by 3 bases and V by 0 bases; bases with no gene match: 9. Germline assignment: CDR1 LNHNV and CDR2 YYDKDF (reference sequence).

This receptor was obtained from a human donor who donated a stem cell graft to a child with acute myeloid leukemia. The chain is built from TRBV15 and TRBJ2-3, with TRBD1 matching over 7 bases. The sample was PBMCs from the stem cell graft donor, taken from the stem cell graft. The CDR3 DNA reads as TGTGCCACCAGCAGAGATAAGGAAGGGGGCTGGACAGATACGCAGTATTTT. It yields the protein CATSRDKEGGWTDTQYF.